The 10 T cell receptor beta chains presented below share a single source sample, sequenced in a study of T-cell reconstitution after alpha-beta-depleted transplantation in children. This sample's TCRbeta library carried unique molecular identifier barcodes. TCRdb re-derived calls from the PCR reads in MiXCR, one entry per CDR3 protein. Among approximately 390,000 distinct CDR3 sequences, under 13% were seen once, and the ten largest hold roughly 6%. Material: PBMCs from the stem cell graft donor, obtained from the stem cell graft. Receptors were obtained from a human donor who donated a stem cell graft to a child with acute myeloid leukemia.

This sequence joins TRBV7-9 and TRBJ2-7, with unresolved D. Trimming removed 1 base at V and 7 bases at J, with 14 bases between. This CDR3 has 14 amino acids. Germline values: CDR1 SEHNR, CDR2 FQNEAQ (reference sequence). CDR3 sequence reads: CASSLETYPREQYF. CDR3 sequence (DNA): TGTGCCAGCAGCTTAGAAACCTATCCGAGGGAGCAGTACTTC.

In its sample, this clonotype was seen many times. This chain links TRBV5-1 with TRBJ2-7; D might be TRBD1 (6 bases). The germline V gene has CDR1 SGHRS and CDR2 YFSETQ. The V end was cut by 1 base, the J end by 5 bases, with 10 bases between. This CDR3 contains 13 residues. CDR3 sequence (DNA): TGCGCCAGCAGCTTGACAGGGTCGGACGAGCAGTACTTC. It is translated as CASSLTGSDEQYF.

This clonotype was seen at least ten times. The chain couples TRBV7-2 to TRBJ1-1, with D maybe TRBD1 (6 bases). CDR3 length: 15 residues. V was pared by 2 bases and J by 3 bases, with 13 bases between. Per the germline V gene, CDR1 is SGHTA and CDR2 is FQGNSA. The CDR3 DNA sequence: TGTGCCAGCAGCTTAAGGAACAGGGTACACACTGAAGCTTTCTTT. As protein: CASSLRNRVHTEAFF. The whole variable domain, filled in from reference TRBV7-2 and TRBJ1-1, reads GAGVSQSPSNKVTEKGKDVELRCDPISGHTALYWYRQSLGQGLEFLIYFQGNSAPDKSGLPSDRFSAERTGGSVSTLTIQRTQQEDSAVYLCASSLRNRVHTEAFFGQGTRLTVV.

This clonotype was seen repeatedly, ten times or more. The chain employs TRBV18 and TRBJ1-5; D gene ambiguous. Germline V lookup: CDR1 KGHSH, CDR2 LQKENI. CDR3 length: 13 amino acids. The V end lost 8 bases, the J end lost 5 bases, and 13 bases lay between the germline ends. CDR3 coding DNA: TGTGCCAGCAGCCCCGACCGAGATCAGCCCCAGCATTTT. It codes for CASSPDRDQPQHF.

The V call is TRBV4-2, the J call TRBJ1-5; TRBD1 is a possible D gene (5 bases). Trimming took 0 bases from V and 11 from J, leaving 17 bases between them. The germline V gene has CDR1 LGHNA and CDR2 YNFKEQ. This CDR3 has 15 amino acids. CDR3 protein: CASSQESAGPWAQHF. In DNA form, the CDR3 reads TGTGCCAGCAGCCAAGAGAGCGCAGGGCCATGGGCCCAGCATTTT.

This clonotype occurred a few times. The rearrangement links TRBV4-2 to TRBJ2-7, with 12 bases fitting TRBD1. V lost 3 bases, J lost 4 bases, and 4 bases stayed unmatched. Looked up from germline, CDR1 is LGHNA and CDR2 is YNFKEQ. The CDR3 totals 15 residues. CDR3 in DNA: TGTGCCAGCAGCCACCCGGGACAGGGGGCGTACGAGCAGTACTTC. It encodes CASSHPGQGAYEQYF.

In this sample, this clonotype turned up many times. This chain uses TRBV6-1 with TRBJ1-1, with no clear D. Germline V gene lookup returns CDR1 MNHNS and CDR2 SASEGT. The CDR3 length is 13 residues. V shed 2 bases and J shed 0 bases, with 4 bases lying between them. CDR3 region: CASSEHMNTEAFF. CDR3 coding DNA: TGTGCCAGCAGTGAACATATGAACACTGAAGCTTTCTTT.

A single count supports this clonotype. J is TRBJ2-3 and V is TRBV7-2; TRBD2 agrees at 8 bases. The CDR3 has 16 residues. CDR1 is SGHTA, CDR2 FQGNSA, per germline. V shed 1 base, J shed 8 bases, and the junction held 11 bases outside the gene matches. CDR3 residues: CASSLVAGGLAGTQYF. The CDR3 bases are TGTGCCAGCAGCTTAGTCGCGGGGGGCTTGGCAGGTACGCAGTATTTT. The full variable domain, its missing parts supplied by reference TRBV7-2 and TRBJ2-3, is GAGVSQSPSNKVTEKGKDVELRCDPISGHTALYWYRQSLGQGLEFLIYFQGNSAPDKSGLPSDRFSAERTGGSVSTLTIQRTQQEDSAVYLCASSLVAGGLAGTQYFGPGTRLTVL.

The table lists this clonotype with a few counts. The chain employs TRBV3-1 and TRBJ1-1; 7 bases are shared with TRBD1. This CDR3 has 12 amino acids. Per germline, CDR1 LGHDT and CDR2 YNNKEL (reference sequence). The V segment lost 3 bases and the J segment 8 bases; nucleotides outside the gene matches: 3. The DNA of the CDR3 is TGTGCCAGCAGCCAGGAGACAGGGGAAGCTTTCTTT. Translation: CASSQETGEAFF.

Many counts were recorded for this clonotype. The chain is built from TRBV29-1 and TRBJ2-1; the D is unclear. Germline CDR1 and CDR2: SQVTM and ANQGSEA. The CDR3 contains 13 residues. Trimming stripped 4 bases from V and 0 bases from J, with 7 bases between. CDR3 loop: CSVGSISYNEQFF. The CDR3 DNA follows: TGCAGCGTTGGCTCCATCTCCTACAATGAGCAGTTCTTC.